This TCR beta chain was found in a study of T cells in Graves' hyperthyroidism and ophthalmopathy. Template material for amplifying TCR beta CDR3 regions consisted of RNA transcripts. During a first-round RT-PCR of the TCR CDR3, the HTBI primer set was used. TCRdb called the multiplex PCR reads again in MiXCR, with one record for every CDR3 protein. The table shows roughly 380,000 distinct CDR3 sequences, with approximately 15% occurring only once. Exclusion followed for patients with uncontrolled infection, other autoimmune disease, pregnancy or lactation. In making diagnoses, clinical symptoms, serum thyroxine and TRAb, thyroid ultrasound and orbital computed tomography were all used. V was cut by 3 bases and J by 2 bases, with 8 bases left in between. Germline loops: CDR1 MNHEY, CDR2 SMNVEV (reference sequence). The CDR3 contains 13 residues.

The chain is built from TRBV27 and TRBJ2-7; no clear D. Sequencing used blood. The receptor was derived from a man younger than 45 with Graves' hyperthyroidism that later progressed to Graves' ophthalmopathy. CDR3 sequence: CASSFKPTYEQYF. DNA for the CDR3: TGTGCCAGCAGTTTCAAACCGACCTACGAGCAGTACTTC.